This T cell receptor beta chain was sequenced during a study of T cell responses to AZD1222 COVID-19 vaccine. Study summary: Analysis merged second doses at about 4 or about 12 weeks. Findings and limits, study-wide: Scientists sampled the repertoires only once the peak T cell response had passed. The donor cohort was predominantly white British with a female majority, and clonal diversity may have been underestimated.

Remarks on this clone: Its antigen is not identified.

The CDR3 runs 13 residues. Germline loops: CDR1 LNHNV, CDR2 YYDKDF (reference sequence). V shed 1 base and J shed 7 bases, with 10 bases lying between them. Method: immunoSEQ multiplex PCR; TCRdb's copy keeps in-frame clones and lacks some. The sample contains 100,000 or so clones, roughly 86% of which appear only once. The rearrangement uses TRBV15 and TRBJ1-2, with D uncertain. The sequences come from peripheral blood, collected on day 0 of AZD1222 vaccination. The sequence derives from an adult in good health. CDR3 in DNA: TGTGCCACCAGCAGAGTAGATTTAGGTGGCTACACCTTC. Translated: CATSRVDLGGYTF.